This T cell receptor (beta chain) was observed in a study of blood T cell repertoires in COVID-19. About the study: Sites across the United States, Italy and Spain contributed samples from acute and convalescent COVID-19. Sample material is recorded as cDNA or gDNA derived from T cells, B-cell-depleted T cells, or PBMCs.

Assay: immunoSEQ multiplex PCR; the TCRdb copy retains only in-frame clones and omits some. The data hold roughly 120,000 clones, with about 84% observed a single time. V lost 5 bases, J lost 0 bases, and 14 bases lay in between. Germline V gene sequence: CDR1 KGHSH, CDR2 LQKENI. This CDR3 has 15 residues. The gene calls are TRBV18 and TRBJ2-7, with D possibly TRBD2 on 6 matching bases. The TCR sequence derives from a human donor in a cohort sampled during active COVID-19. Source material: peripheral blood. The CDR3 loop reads CASSIGRLDSYEQYF. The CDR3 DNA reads TGTGCCAGCTCAATAGGGAGGCTAGACTCCTACGAGCAGTACTTC.